One sample yielded the 27 T cell receptor beta chains listed below, sequenced in a study of OX40 agonist ivuxolimab in advanced cancers. Some clones are missing from TCRdb's copy, which holds only in-frame ones; the method was immunoSEQ multiplex PCR. The top ten hold less than 10% of the sample, which has more than 65,000 clones, 92% seen once. This specimen consisted of CD4+ or CD8+ T cells sorted from blood, obtained in a trial of the OX40 agonist ivuxolimab. These receptors originate from an adult with an advanced solid tumor such as melanoma, head and neck, liver or kidney cancer.

This chain links TRBV5-1 with TRBJ1-1; TRBD1 might be the D (6 bases). Germline values: CDR1 SGHRS, CDR2 YFSETQ. Trimming removed 5 bases from V and 8 bases from J, with 10 bases in between. CDR3 length equals 11 residues. CDR3 nucleotide sequence: TGCGCCAGCAGACAGGGTACCGAAGCTTTCTTT. As protein: CASRQGTEAFF.

V and J are TRBV15 and TRBJ2-5; no clear D gene. The V gene lost 0 bases and the J gene lost 4 bases, with 12 bases spanning the gap. Germline lookup yields CDR1 LNHNV and CDR2 YYDKDF (reference sequence). CDR3 length: 15 residues. The CDR3 DNA reads TGTGCCACCAGCAGAGAACCGCTCCTTGGAGAGACCCAGTACTTC. Its protein product is CATSREPLLGETQYF.

The chain combines TRBV9 with TRBJ2-1; 8 nucleotides align to TRBD1. CDR3 size: 16 residues. The germline gives CDR1 SGDLS, CDR2 YYNGEE. The junction had 5 bases not matched to a gene; V was cut back by 0 bases and J by 3 bases. The CDR3 sequence is CASSVERTGNYNEQFF. Written as DNA, the CDR3 is TGTGCCAGCAGCGTAGAACGGACAGGGAACTACAATGAGCAGTTCTTC. The full variable domain, its missing parts supplied by reference TRBV9 and TRBJ2-1, is DSGVTQTPKHLITATGQRVTLRCSPRSGDLSVYWYQQSLDQGLQFLIQYYNGEERAKGNILERFSAQQFPDLHSELNLSSLELGDSALYFCASSVERTGNYNEQFFGPGTRLTVL.

This rearrangement joins TRBV5-1 to TRBJ1-4; 10 bases are a match to TRBD1. V gave up 2 bases and J gave up 0 bases; unmatched junction bases: 13. Looked up from germline, CDR1 is SGHRS and CDR2 is YFSETQ. This CDR3 contains 20 residues. The CDR3 sequence is CASSFRPGTGESATNEKLFF. CDR3 nucleotides: TGCGCCAGCAGCTTTCGGCCCGGGACAGGGGAATCTGCAACTAATGAAAAACTGTTTTTT.

This chain links TRBV7-2 with TRBJ1-1; 9 bases fit TRBD1. The CDR3 has 15 amino acids. Trimming removed 4 bases from V and 1 base from J; junction bases left unmatched: 4. CDR1 is SGHTA, CDR2 FQGNSA, per germline. The CDR3 reads CASSSRQGGNTEAFF. CDR3 DNA sequence: TGTGCCAGCAGCTCAAGACAGGGGGGGAACACTGAAGCTTTCTTT.

This sequence joins TRBV11-1 and TRBJ2-1; 10 nucleotides agree with TRBD2. The junction had 7 bases not matched to a gene; V was cut back by 5 bases and J by 9 bases. Germline V gene sequence: CDR1 SGHAT, CDR2 FQDESV (reference sequence). There are 14 residues in the CDR3. The CDR3 sequence is CASSTRLAGLEQFF. CDR3 bases: TGTGCCAGCAGCACCCGACTAGCGGGCCTTGAGCAGTTCTTC.

The CDR3 nucleotides are TGTGCCAGCAGCCCCCTTGGAGGGGGGATGAACACTGAAGCTTTCTTT. Protein product: CASSPLGGGMNTEAFF. V gene TRBV13 combines with J gene TRBJ1-1, with D perhaps TRBD1 (6 bases). This CDR3 spans 16 amino acids. Between the trimmed V and J ends, which lost 5 bases and 0 bases, there was a span of 16 bases. CDR1 and CDR2 (germline): PRHDT, FYEKMQ (reference sequence).

This chain connects TRBV7-9 to TRBJ2-7, with TRBD1 matching 12 bases. The J segment lost 5 bases and the V segment lost 5 bases, leaving 7 bases of the junction unmatched. The CDR3 is made up of 15 amino acids. Germline CDR1 is SEHNR and CDR2 is FQNEAQ (reference sequence). CDR3 sequence (DNA): TGTGCCAGCAGCCCCTGGGGACAGGGGGCAAACGAGCAGTACTTC. It specifies CASSPWGQGANEQYF.

The V gene is TRBV7-2, the J gene TRBJ1-2; D ambiguous. Germline V gene sequence: CDR1 SGHTA, CDR2 FQGNSA. The germline V and J ends were trimmed by 6 bases and 6 bases, with 8 bases remaining between them. The CDR3 covers 11 residues. Here the CDR3 reads CASRGQDGYTF. In nucleotides, the CDR3 is TGTGCCAGCAGAGGGCAGGATGGCTACACCTTC.

The V and J genes are TRBV27 and TRBJ2-7; TRBD1 matches 11 bases. Germline loops: CDR1 MNHEY, CDR2 SMNVEV (reference sequence). CDR3 length: 17 amino acids. Trimming took 4 bases from V and 6 from J; bases not matched to a gene: 14. This CDR3 reads CASSSPYSGTGGPEQYF. For the CDR3, the DNA is TGTGCCAGCAGTTCACCCTATTCGGGGACAGGGGGTCCCGAGCAGTACTTC.

The chain carries TRBV30 and TRBJ2-1, with D uncertain. Germline V gene lookup returns CDR1 GTSNPN and CDR2 SVGIG (reference sequence). V was cut by 7 bases and J by 0 bases, with 22 bases left in between. CDR3 length: 17 residues. The CDR3 coding sequence is TGTGCCTCAACCCATGGGCAGCCCGACTTCTCCTACAATGAGCAGTTCTTC. Translating gives CASTHGQPDFSYNEQFF. Complete variable domain (other parts from reference TRBV30 and TRBJ2-1): SQTIHQWPATLVQPVGSPLSLECTVEGTSNPNLYWYRQAAGRGLQLLFYSVGIGQISSEVPQNLSASRPQDRQFILSSKKLLLSDSGFYLCASTHGQPDFSYNEQFFGPGTRLTVL.

The chain joins TRBV4-3 to TRBJ2-7; D is uncertain. This CDR3 spans 14 amino acids. The V end lost 1 base, the J end lost 0 bases, and 7 bases lay between the germline ends. The V gene's germline CDR1 is LGHNA and CDR2 YSLEER. The chain's CDR3 is CASSQVKGSYEQYF. CDR3 coding DNA: TGCGCCAGCAGCCAAGTAAAGGGCTCCTACGAGCAGTACTTC.

The chain uses TRBV6-5 and TRBJ2-1; D perhaps matches TRBD2 (7 bases). The V gene's germline CDR1 is MNHEY and CDR2 SVGAGI. This CDR3 has 14 residues. V dropped 11 bases and J dropped 4 bases, with 18 bases sitting between them. CDR3 DNA sequence: TGTGCCTCCCGCGTAGGGGGGGAGTACAATGAGCAGTTCTTC. Its translation is CASRVGGEYNEQFF.

The chain uses TRBV6-6 and TRBJ2-1; 8 bases fit TRBD2. Germline CDR1 MNHNY, CDR2 SVGAGI (reference sequence). CDR3 length equals 16 residues. Trimming removed 5 bases from V and 7 bases from J; junction bases left unmatched: 13. The CDR3 loop reads CASSRSGERGWNEQFF. CDR3 DNA: TGTGCCAGCAGTCGGTCGGGGGAGCGGGGGTGGAATGAGCAGTTCTTC.

The chain joins TRBV21-1 to TRBJ2-1; no check of the table's D call, TRBD1, against the DNA was made. TRBV21-1 is a pseudogene segment. The CDR3 is 17 residues long. The CDR3 spells CASSKGDRDSADNEQFF. The CDR3 DNA sequence: TGTGCCAGCAGCAAAGGGGACCGGGACAGCGCCGACAATGAGCAGTTCTTC.

V is TRBV9 and J is TRBJ2-7, with D perhaps matching TRBD1 or TRBD2 (5 bases each). V gave up 7 bases and J gave up 1 base, with 12 bases separating them. The CDR3 totals 13 residues. CDR1 SGDLS and CDR2 YYNGEE come from the germline V gene. This chain's CDR3 is CASGTGGSYEQYF. The CDR3 DNA reads as TGTGCCAGCGGGACCGGTGGGTCCTACGAGCAGTACTTC.

The chain uses TRBV27 and TRBJ2-7; D is possibly TRBD1 (6 bases). The V gene lost 1 base and the J gene lost 2 bases, with 15 bases spanning the gap. The CDR3 sequence is 16 residues long. Germline V gene sequence: CDR1 MNHEY, CDR2 SMNVEV (reference sequence). CDR3 DNA sequence: TGTGCCAGCAGTTTATACGCCGAGACAGGACCCTACGAGCAGTACTTC. Its protein is CASSLYAETGPYEQYF.

The chain has TRBV6-5 and TRBJ1-2; D gene uncertain. This CDR3 comprises 14 residues. The V end lost 0 bases, the J end lost 8 bases, and 13 bases lay between the germline ends. The V gene's germline CDR1 is MNHEY and CDR2 SVGAGI. The CDR3 sequence is CASSYSRSGLGYTF. CDR3 bases: TGTGCCAGCAGTTACTCGAGGTCGGGGTTGGGCTACACCTTC.

The chain carries TRBV2 and TRBJ1-1; 7 bases agree with TRBD1. The J segment lost 0 bases and the V segment lost 1 base, leaving 8 bases of the junction unmatched. Germline V CDR1 and CDR2: SNHLY, FYNNEI. This CDR3 has 17 residues. In DNA form, the CDR3 reads TGTGCCAGCAGTGAAGGACAGGGTACCTTGTTGAACACTGAAGCTTTCTTT. This translates into CASSEGQGTLLNTEAFF.

This clone was observed once. The chain carries TRBV27 and TRBJ2-5, with D perhaps matching TRBD1 (6 bases). V was clipped by 5 bases and J by 5 bases, with 21 bases between them. Looked up from germline, CDR1 is MNHEY and CDR2 is SMNVEV (reference sequence). The length of the CDR3 is 16 residues. In DNA, the CDR3 is TGTGCCAGCAGTCCGAGGACAGCCCTTACGGGGGAGACCCAGTACTTC. Translation: CASSPRTALTGETQYF.

The chain has TRBV13 and TRBJ2-7; D might be TRBD2 (5 bases). The CDR3 extends over 15 amino acids. V shed 0 bases and J shed 1 base, with 10 bases lying between them. CDR1 PRHDT and CDR2 FYEKMQ come from the germline V gene (reference sequence). This chain's CDR3 is CASSLGAGSSYEQYF. CDR3 DNA sequence: TGTGCCAGCAGCTTAGGTGCGGGTAGTTCCTACGAGCAGTACTTC.

This clone was seen just once. This sequence joins TRBV7-7 and TRBJ2-5; 7 bases fit TRBD2. Unmatched junction bases numbered 11, after V lost 5 bases and J lost 5 bases. The CDR3 covers 15 residues. The germline gives CDR1 SSHAT, CDR2 FNYEAQ (reference sequence). This chain's CDR3 is CASSAGGWTPETQYF. The CDR3, as DNA: TGTGCCAGCAGCGCCGGGGGGTGGACCCCGGAGACCCAGTACTTC.

The chain couples TRBV19 to TRBJ2-3; D not resolved. Germline CDR1 reads LNHDA; CDR2 reads SQIVND (reference sequence). The CDR3 extends over 11 amino acids. V shed 6 bases and J shed 6 bases, with 7 bases lying between them. CDR3 in amino acids: CASRAADTQYF. CDR3 coding DNA: TGTGCCAGTAGGGCCGCGGATACGCAGTATTTT.

The sample holds a few counts of this clone. This chain links TRBV6-4 with TRBJ2-3; D unresolved. The CDR3 covers 14 residues. V was cut by 5 bases and J by 0 bases, with 9 bases left in between. CDR1 and CDR2 (germline): MRHNA, SNTAGT. CDR3 DNA: TGTGCCAGCAGTTCCTCCAGCAGCACAGATACGCAGTATTTT. Its translation: CASSSSSSTDTQYF.

This chain uses TRBV9 with TRBJ2-1, with D unresolved. Trimming took off 1 base at V and 8 bases at J, with 7 bases between the two ends. Per the germline V gene, CDR1 is SGDLS and CDR2 is YYNGEE. The CDR3 contains 12 residues. The CDR3 sequence: CASSVSGDEQFF. The CDR3 DNA reads TGTGCCAGCAGCGTATCCGGTGATGAGCAGTTCTTC.

This chain links TRBV19 with TRBJ2-1; the D gene is possibly TRBD2 (6 bases). The length of the CDR3 is 15 residues. CDR1 is LNHDA and CDR2 is SQIVND in the germline V gene (reference sequence). Trimming removed 0 bases from V and 2 bases from J, with 8 bases in between. In DNA form, the CDR3 reads TGTGCCAGTAGTATAGAGGCGGGGACCTACAATGAGCAGTTCTTC. Amino acids: CASSIEAGTYNEQFF.

The chain uses TRBV18 and TRBJ2-7; TRBD2 might be the D (5 bases). The V gene's germline CDR1 is KGHSH and CDR2 LQKENI. Between the trimmed V and J ends, which lost 2 bases and 3 bases, there was a span of 17 bases. The CDR3 consists of 16 residues. In DNA form, the CDR3 reads TGTGCCAGCTCACCATCCTCCGGGGTGGTGGGCTACGAGCAGTACTTC. Protein product: CASSPSSGVVGYEQYF.